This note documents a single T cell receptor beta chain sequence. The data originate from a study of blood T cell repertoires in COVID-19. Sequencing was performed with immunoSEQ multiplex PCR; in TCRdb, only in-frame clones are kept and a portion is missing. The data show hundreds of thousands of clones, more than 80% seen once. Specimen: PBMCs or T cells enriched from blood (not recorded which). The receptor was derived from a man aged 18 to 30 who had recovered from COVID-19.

This CDR3 is CAIRGTSVGYNEQFF. CDR3 nucleotides: TGTGCCATCAGGGGCACTAGCGTGGGGTACAATGAGCAGTTCTTC. The chain joins TRBV10-3 to TRBJ2-1; 7 positions match TRBD2. The ends lost 6 bases at V and 4 bases at J; junction bases unmatched: 9. Germline lookup yields CDR1 ENHRY and CDR2 SYGVKD. The CDR3 length is 15 residues.